This passage covers 27 T cell receptor beta chains from one sample sequenced in a study of blood T cell repertoires in COVID-19 (dated by TCRdb to about 2020). The library was built by means of the immunoSEQ multiplex PCR assay. In TCRdb, the immuneACCESS table is reduced to in-frame sequences with V and J assigned. These tables do not hold every clone; where another copy was compared, an unresolved V gene accounts for under half, and the others remain unexplained. This sample holds 150,000 to 200,000 clones; about 84% were observed only once. Together, the top ten hold about 5.5% of the sample. Sequencing was carried out using peripheral blood. All receptors come from a woman in her twenties or thirties with acute or convalescent COVID-19.

The chain couples TRBV19 to TRBJ2-5, with 8 nucleotides matching TRBD2. With V trimmed by 5 bases and J by 1 base, 6 bases remained unmatched. CDR1 is LNHDA and CDR2 is SQIVND in the germline V gene (reference sequence). The CDR3 totals 15 residues. The CDR3 sequence is CASSARRGGQETQYF. Here the CDR3 DNA reads TGTGCCAGTAGTGCACGACGGGGGGGCCAAGAGACCCAGTACTTC. Full variable domain (rest looked up from reference TRBV19 and TRBJ2-5): DGGITQSPKYLFRKEGQNVTLSCEQNLNHDAMYWYRQDPGQGLRLIYYSQIVNDFQKGDIAEGYSVSREKKESFPLTVTSAQKNPTAFYLCASSARRGGQETQYFGPGTRLLVL.

The chain joins TRBV10-3 to TRBJ1-2; TRBD1 matches 7 bases. The CDR3 totals 13 residues. Germline V gives CDR1 ENHRY, CDR2 SYGVKD. After removal of 5 bases from V and 7 bases from J, the junction contained 7 bases not matched to a gene. As DNA, the CDR3 is TGTGCCATCAGTTTGACAGGGAATAGTGGCTACACCTTC. Translation: CAISLTGNSGYTF.

The chain employs TRBV27 and TRBJ2-7; TRBD2 might be the D (6 bases). Trimming stripped 6 bases from V and 0 bases from J, with 12 bases between. The CDR3 spans 14 residues. Germline CDR1 and CDR2: MNHEY and SMNVEV (reference sequence). The CDR3 region is CASSRDSSSYEQYF. The CDR3, as DNA: TGTGCCAGCAGCCGGGACTCGAGCTCCTACGAGCAGTACTTC.

The CDR3 DNA is TGTGCCAGCACGGGGCGGGGGTCCTACGAGCAGTACTTC. Protein sequence: CASTGRGSYEQYF. The chain recombines TRBV27 with TRBJ2-7, with 7 bases matching TRBD2. Germline V gene lookup returns CDR1 MNHEY and CDR2 SMNVEV (reference sequence). This CDR3 spans 13 amino acids. J gave up 1 base and V 7 bases, and 4 bases lay outside the gene matches.

V gene TRBV27 combines with J gene TRBJ2-3; TRBD2 matches 9 bases. There are 15 residues in the CDR3. CDR1 is MNHEY, CDR2 SMNVEV, per germline (reference sequence). Trimming removed 6 bases from V and 0 bases from J; junction bases left unmatched: 4. CDR3 bases: TGTGCCAGCAGCTATAGCGGGAGAAGCACAGATACGCAGTATTTT. Encoded protein: CASSYSGRSTDTQYF.

The chain recombines TRBV28 with TRBJ1-1; D gene uncertain. CDR3 length equals 11 residues. Germline CDR1 is MDHEN and CDR2 is SYDVKM. Trimming cost V 8 bases and J 8 bases, with 12 bases left between them. The CDR3 DNA sequence: TGTGCCAGCGGGAGAAGTCCCGAAGCTTTCTTT. It encodes CASGRSPEAFF.

The V call is TRBV6-4, the J call TRBJ2-1; possibly TRBD2 for D (5 bases). The CDR3 consists of 13 residues. Per the germline V gene, CDR1 is MRHNA and CDR2 is SNTAGT. Deletions cut 5 bases from V and 5 bases from J, with 10 bases between. CDR3 sequence reads: CASSTGENNEQFF. The CDR3 coding sequence is TGTGCCAGCAGTACCGGGGAGAACAATGAGCAGTTCTTC.

The chain uses TRBV6-2 or TRBV6-3 and TRBJ1-2, with D possibly being TRBD1 (6 bases). The CDR3 has 14 residues. Per germline, CDR1 MNHEY and CDR2 SVGEGT. Trimming cost V 5 bases and J 7 bases, with 17 bases left between them. The CDR3 protein is CASSPLDSLGGYTF. CDR3 sequence (DNA): TGTGCCAGCAGTCCATTGGACAGCCTTGGTGGCTACACCTTC.

The rearrangement joins TRBV19 to TRBJ2-4; possibly TRBD1 for D (6 bases). The germline CDR1 and CDR2 sequences are LNHDA and SQIVND (reference sequence). The CDR3 totals 15 residues. V lost 3 bases, J lost 7 bases, and 16 bases lay in between. The DNA for the CDR3 is TGTGCCAGTAGTATTGAGGGGACACTGCGGAACATTCAGTACTTC. This gives the protein CASSIEGTLRNIQYF.

The gene calls are TRBV24-1 and TRBJ1-6; D gene ambiguous. This CDR3 spans 12 amino acids. Trimming shortened V by 0 bases and J by 9 bases, and 2 bases separated the two germline ends. Germline values: CDR1 KGHDR, CDR2 SFDVKD. CDR3 loop: CATSDLRSPLHF. The CDR3 DNA reads as TGTGCCACCAGTGATTTGCGTTCACCCCTCCACTTT.

The table lists this clone with a count of one. This sequence joins TRBV7-9 and TRBJ2-1; perhaps TRBD1 as D (6 bases). V lost 8 bases and J 1 base, leaving 12 bases between the germline ends. The CDR3 length is 14 residues. CDR1 and CDR2 from the germline V gene are SEHNR and FQNEAQ (reference sequence). The CDR3 DNA sequence: TGTGCCAGCGTGGGGGCGGGTTCCTACAATGAGCAGTTCTTC. Amino acid sequence: CASVGAGSYNEQFF.

In regard to this clone: The sample carries other DNA sequences with the same CDR3. J is TRBJ1-5 and V is TRBV15; no firm D call. CDR1 and CDR2 (germline): LNHNV, YYDKDF (reference sequence). Deletions cut 4 bases from V and 0 bases from J, with 7 bases between. This CDR3 has 14 residues. CDR3 amino acids: CATSTGYSNQPQHF. The CDR3 DNA sequence: TGTGCCACCAGCACCGGTTATAGCAATCAGCCCCAGCATTTT.

The CDR3 sequence is CAVQPTQETQYF. The DNA for the CDR3 is TGCGCCGTACAACCCACGCAAGAGACCCAGTACTTC. V is TRBV10-2 and J is TRBJ2-5; D remains ambiguous. Trimming shortened V by 11 bases and J by 2 bases, and 12 bases separated the two germline ends. Germline CDR1 is WSHSY and CDR2 is SAAADI. The length of the CDR3 is 12 residues.

This clone was detected once. V is TRBV7-3 and J is TRBJ2-7; perhaps TRBD2 as D (6 bases). The V gene's germline CDR1 is SGHTA and CDR2 FQGTGA. The length of the CDR3 is 14 residues. Trimming pared 2 bases from V and 4 bases from J, leaving 12 bases between. CDR3 sequence reads: CASSLSGGAYEQYF. CDR3 DNA: TGTGCCAGCAGCTTATCCGGGGGAGCGTACGAGCAGTACTTC.

The chain couples TRBV5-1 to TRBJ1-4; D remains ambiguous. The CDR3 length is 13 residues. The germline V gene has CDR1 SGHRS and CDR2 YFSETQ. V was cut by 5 bases and J by 5 bases, with 10 bases left in between. This CDR3 is CASRRNSNEKLFF. The CDR3 DNA reads TGCGCCAGCAGACGGAACAGCAATGAAAAACTGTTTTTT. The variable domain in full, completed from reference TRBV5-1 and TRBJ1-4, reads KAGVTQTPRYLIKTRGQQVTLSCSPISGHRSVSWYQQTPGQGLQFLFEYFSETQRNKGNFPGRFSGRQFSNSRSEMNVSTLELGDSALYLCASRRNSNEKLFFGSGTQLSVL.

The rearrangement links TRBV21-1 to TRBJ1-1. TRBV21-1 is described as a pseudogene. The CDR3 is 18 residues long. The CDR3 is CASSKGPEGRGQNTEAFF. The CDR3 nucleotides are TGTGCCAGCAGCAAGGGTCCTGAAGGGAGGGGTCAGAACACTGAAGCTTTCTTT.

The J gene is TRBJ1-3, the V gene TRBV30; D gene uncertain. Germline V gene data show CDR1 as GTSNPN and CDR2 as SVGIG (reference sequence). The germline V and J ends were trimmed by 0 bases and 2 bases, with 8 bases remaining between them. The CDR3 runs 14 residues. The CDR3 coding sequence is TGTGCCTGGAGTGTACCCAAGCCTGGAAACACCATATATTTT. This sequence encodes CAWSVPKPGNTIYF.

This chain links TRBV27 with TRBJ2-4; D gene unclear. The CDR3 loop spans 14 amino acids. CDR1 MNHEY and CDR2 SMNVEV come from the germline V gene (reference sequence). The germline V and J ends were trimmed by 3 bases and 0 bases, with 6 bases remaining between them. This chain's CDR3 is CASSFSIAKNIQYF. The CDR3 coding sequence is TGTGCCAGCAGTTTTAGTATAGCCAAAAACATTCAGTACTTC.

The J gene is TRBJ1-6, the V gene TRBV28, with D maybe TRBD1 (5 bases). This CDR3 has 19 amino acids. Germline V CDR1 and CDR2: MDHEN, SYDVKM. Deletions cut 2 bases from V and 7 bases from J, with 24 bases between. Written as DNA, the CDR3 is TGTGCCAGCAGTTTAAGGTTTGGGGGGAACGCTCTATTCAATTCACCCCTCCACTTT. It translates to CASSLRFGGNALFNSPLHF.

The chain uses TRBV2 and TRBJ1-5; perhaps TRBD1 as D (6 bases). The germline V gene encodes CDR1 SNHLY and CDR2 FYNNEI. The germline V and J ends were trimmed by 6 bases and 4 bases, with 13 bases remaining between them. There are 14 residues in the CDR3. For the CDR3, the DNA is TGTGCCAGCAGAACCGACAGGCGAAATCAGCCCCAGCATTTT. Translation: CASRTDRRNQPQHF.

The chain is built from TRBV28 and TRBJ1-4; D may be TRBD1 (6 bases). Germline CDR1 and CDR2: MDHEN and SYDVKM. The CDR3 is made up of 14 amino acids. Trimming cost V 6 bases and J 2 bases, with 10 bases left between them. The CDR3 loop is CASRDRRTNEKLFF. The CDR3 DNA reads TGTGCCAGCAGAGACAGGAGGACTAATGAAAAACTGTTTTTT.

This clone has only one observation. The rearrangement joins TRBV10-1 to TRBJ1-2, with unresolved D. Trimming removed 6 bases from V and 3 bases from J, with 11 bases in between. CDR1 is WNHNN, CDR2 SYGVQD, per germline (reference sequence). The CDR3 has 13 residues. CDR3 region: CASSQDGYYGYTF. CDR3 in DNA: TGCGCCAGCAGCCAAGACGGGTACTATGGCTACACCTTC.

The rearrangement uses TRBV19 and TRBJ1-5; TRBD1 might be the D (5 bases). V was trimmed by 4 bases and J by 1 base, leaving 11 bases between them. Germline values: CDR1 LNHDA, CDR2 SQIVND (reference sequence). This CDR3 region has 15 residues. The CDR3 DNA reads as TGTGCCAGTAGTACAGGGATGAGGAGCAATCAGCCCCAGCATTTT. As protein: CASSTGMRSNQPQHF.

The J gene is TRBJ2-3, the V gene TRBV28; TRBD1 agrees at 10 bases. This CDR3 contains 15 residues. V was clipped by 5 bases and J by 3 bases; unmatched bases: 5. Per germline, CDR1 MDHEN and CDR2 SYDVKM. CDR3 in amino acids: CASSVPGQGTDTQYF. In nucleotides, the CDR3 is TGTGCCAGCAGTGTACCGGGACAGGGGACAGATACGCAGTATTTT.

V usage is TRBV5-8 and J usage is TRBJ1-5; no reliable D call. This CDR3 contains 13 residues. V was trimmed by 2 bases and J by 7 bases, leaving 10 bases between them. Germline V gives CDR1 SGHTS, CDR2 YDEGEE. CDR3 region: CASSFQGGQPQHF. The CDR3 DNA reads as TGTGCCAGCAGCTTCCAAGGCGGCCAGCCCCAGCATTTT. The variable domain in full, completed from reference TRBV5-8 and TRBJ1-5, reads EAGVTQSPTHLIKTRGQQATLRCSPISGHTSVYWYQQALGLGLQFLLWYDEGEERNRGNFPPRFSGRQFPNYSSELNVNALELEDSALYLCASSFQGGQPQHFGDGTRLSIL.

This chain joins TRBV29-1 and TRBJ1-5; possibly TRBD1 for D (5 bases). Deletions cut 6 bases from V and 8 bases from J, with 14 bases between. Germline CDR1 is SQVTM and CDR2 is ANQGSEA. The CDR3 covers 12 residues. The CDR3 region is CSVGGGGEPQHF. In DNA form, the CDR3 reads TGCAGCGTGGGGGGGGGAGGTGAGCCCCAGCATTTT. The full variable domain, rest sourced from reference TRBV29-1 and TRBJ1-5, is SAVISQKPSRDICQRGTSLTIQCQVDSQVTMMFWYRQQPGQSLTLIATANQGSEATYESGFVIDKFPISRPNLTFSTLTVSNMSPEDSSIYLCSVGGGGEPQHFGDGTRLSIL.

This clone came up once. The CDR3 DNA reads TGTGCCAGCACCTTGGGGGCTAGCCTAAGCACAGATACGCAGTATTTT. It codes for CASTLGASLSTDTQYF. The V gene is TRBV7-9, the J gene TRBJ2-3; TRBD1 might be the D (6 bases). CDR1 is SEHNR and CDR2 is FQNEAQ in the germline V gene (reference sequence). Deletions cut 7 bases from V and 0 bases from J, with 17 bases between. The CDR3 runs to 16 residues.